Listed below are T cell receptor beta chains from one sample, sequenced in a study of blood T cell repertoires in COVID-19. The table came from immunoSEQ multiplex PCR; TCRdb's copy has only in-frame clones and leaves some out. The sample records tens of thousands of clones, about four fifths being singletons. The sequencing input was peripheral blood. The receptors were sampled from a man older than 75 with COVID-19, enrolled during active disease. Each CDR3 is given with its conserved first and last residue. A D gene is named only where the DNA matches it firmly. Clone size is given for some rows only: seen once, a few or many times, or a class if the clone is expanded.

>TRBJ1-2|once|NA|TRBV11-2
CASSENMFGYTF
TGTGCCAGCAGCGAGAATATGTTTGGCTACACCTTC
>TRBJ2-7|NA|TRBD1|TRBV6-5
CATRPGQGFYEQYF
TGTGCCACCCGACCGGGACAGGGGTTCTACGAGCAGTACTTC
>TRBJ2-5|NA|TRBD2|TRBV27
CASSFLTGGRQETQYF
TGTGCCAGCAGTTTCCTCACGGGAGGGAGACAAGAGACCCAGTACTTC
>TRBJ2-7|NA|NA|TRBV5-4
CASSLKEQGSAGEQYF
TGTGCCAGCAGCTTGAAGGAACAGGGCAGTGCCGGCGAGCAGTACTTC
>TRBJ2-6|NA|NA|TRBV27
CASSFSWASGANVLTF
TGTGCCAGCAGTTTCTCATGGGCGTCTGGGGCCAACGTCCTGACTTTC
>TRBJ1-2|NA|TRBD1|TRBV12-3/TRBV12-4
CASSFLQGDGYTF
TGTGCCAGCAGTTTTTTACAGGGGGATGGCTACACCTTC
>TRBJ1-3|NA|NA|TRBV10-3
CAISESWSSGNTIYF
TGTGCCATCAGTGAAAGTTGGAGCTCCGGAAACACCATATATTTT
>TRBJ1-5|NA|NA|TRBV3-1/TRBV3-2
CASSQEAGYNQPQHF
TGTGCCAGCAGCCAAGAGGCGGGTTACAATCAGCCCCAGCATTTT
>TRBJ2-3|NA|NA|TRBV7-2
CASAYNAPTRARTDTQYF
TGTGCCAGCGCTTACAACGCTCCGACTAGGGCCCGCACAGATACGCAGTATTTT
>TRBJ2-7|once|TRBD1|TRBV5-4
CASSWGPGQGNEQYF
TGTGCCAGCAGCTGGGGTCCGGGACAGGGGAACGAGCAGTACTTC
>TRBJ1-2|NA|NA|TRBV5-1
CASSLVRSQGGYTF
TGCGCCAGCAGCTTGGTCCGTAGCCAGGGTGGCTACACCTTC
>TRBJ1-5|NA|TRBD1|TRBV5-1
CASSQTGGNQPQHF
TGCGCCAGCAGCCAAACAGGGGGCAATCAGCCCCAGCATTTT
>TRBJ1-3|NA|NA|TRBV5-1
CASSLDNSGNTIYF
TGCGCCAGCAGCTTGGACAACTCTGGAAACACCATATATTTT
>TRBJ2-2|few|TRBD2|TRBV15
CATSRTSGWNTNTGELFF
TGTGCCACCAGCAGGACTAGCGGGTGGAACACGAACACCGGGGAGCTGTTTTTT
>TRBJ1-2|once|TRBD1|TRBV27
CASSSPGQTYGYTF
TGTGCCAGCAGTTCTCCGGGACAGACTTATGGCTACACCTTC
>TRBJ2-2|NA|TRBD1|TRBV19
CASSRGQGIGELFF
TGTGCCAGTAGTCGCGGACAGGGGATCGGGGAGCTGTTTTTT
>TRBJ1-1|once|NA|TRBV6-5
CASRGLAEAFF
TGTGCCAGCAGGGGGCTCGCCGAAGCTTTCTTT
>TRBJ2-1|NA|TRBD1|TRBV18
CASSSTGGRYNEQFF
TGTGCCAGCTCCTCGACAGGGGGCAGGTACAATGAGCAGTTCTTC
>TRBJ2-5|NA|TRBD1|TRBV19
CASSIGGQGGRAYSRETQYF
TGTGCCAGTAGTATAGGGGGACAGGGAGGGAGGGCCTATAGCCGAGAGACCCAGTACTTC
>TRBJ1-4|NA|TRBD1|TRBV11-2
CASSPDPTGYEKLFF
TGTGCCAGCAGCCCAGATCCGACAGGGTATGAAAAACTGTTTTTT
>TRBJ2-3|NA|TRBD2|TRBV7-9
CASSFGLANTDTQYF
TGTGCCAGCAGCTTCGGACTAGCGAACACAGATACGCAGTATTTT
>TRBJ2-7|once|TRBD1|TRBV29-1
CSVRDRGKGTYEQYF
TGCAGCGTGAGAGACAGGGGAAAGGGGACTTACGAGCAGTACTTC
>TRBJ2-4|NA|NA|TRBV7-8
CASSLGADPGGNIQYF
TGTGCCAGCAGCTTAGGGGCAGATCCCGGCGGGAACATTCAGTACTTC
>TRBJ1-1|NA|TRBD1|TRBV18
CASSPRQGAGTEAFF
TGTGCCAGCTCACCGCGCCAGGGGGCCGGCACTGAAGCTTTCTTT
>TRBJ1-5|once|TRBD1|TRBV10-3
CAASGTVNQPQHF
TGTGCCGCTTCCGGGACAGTCAATCAGCCCCAGCATTTT
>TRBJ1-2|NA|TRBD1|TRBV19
CASSDTDRGNGYTF
TGTGCCAGTAGTGATACGGACAGGGGCAATGGCTACACCTTC
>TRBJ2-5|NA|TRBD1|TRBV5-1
CASSLGGTGGQETQYF
TGCGCCAGCAGCTTGGGAGGGACAGGGGGCCAAGAGACCCAGTACTTC
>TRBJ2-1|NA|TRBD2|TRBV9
CASSEGGQGSYNEQFF
TGTGCCAGCAGCGAGGGAGGGCAGGGATCCTACAATGAGCAGTTCTTC
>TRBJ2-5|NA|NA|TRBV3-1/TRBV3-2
CASSPRDSEETQYF
TGTGCCAGCAGCCCTAGAGACAGCGAAGAGACCCAGTACTTC
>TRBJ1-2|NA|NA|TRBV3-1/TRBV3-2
CASSQRVDYRNNYGYTF
TGTGCCAGCAGCCAAAGGGTTGACTACAGAAACAACTATGGCTACACCTTC
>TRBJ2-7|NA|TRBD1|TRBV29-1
CSGARTGARDEQYF
TGCAGCGGGGCTAGGACAGGGGCTCGGGACGAGCAGTACTTC
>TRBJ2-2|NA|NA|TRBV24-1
CATSDLGAPGELFF
TGTGCCACCAGTGATCTGGGAGCCCCCGGGGAGCTGTTTTTT
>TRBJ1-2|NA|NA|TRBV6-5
CASSPRRTNGYTF
TGTGCCAGCAGTCCCAGACGGACTAATGGCTACACCTTC
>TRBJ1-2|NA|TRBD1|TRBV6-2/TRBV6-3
CASSYSPGQVNYGYTF
TGTGCCAGCAGTTACTCACCGGGACAGGTTAACTATGGCTACACCTTC
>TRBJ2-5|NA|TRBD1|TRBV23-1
CASSPTGGGETQYF
TGCGCCAGCAGCCCGACAGGGGGCGGAGAGACCCAGTACTTC
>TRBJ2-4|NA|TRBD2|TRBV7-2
CASSKVAGGPGNIQYF
TGTGCCAGCAGCAAGGTAGCGGGGGGGCCCGGCAACATTCAGTACTTC
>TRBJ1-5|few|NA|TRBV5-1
CASSLAGQGQPQHF
TGCGCCAGCAGCTTGGCAGGGCAGGGTCAGCCCCAGCATTTT
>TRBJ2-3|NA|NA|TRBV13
CASSLAGLSTDTQYF
TGTGCCAGCAGCTTAGCGGGACTGAGCACAGATACGCAGTATTTT
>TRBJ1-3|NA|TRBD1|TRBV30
CAWSTGAGNTIYF
TGTGCCTGGAGTACAGGGGCTGGAAACACCATATATTTT
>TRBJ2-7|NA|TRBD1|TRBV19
CASSSPGQLKQYF
TGTGCCAGTAGTTCGCCGGGACAGCTCAAGCAGTACTTC
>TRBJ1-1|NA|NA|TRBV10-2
CASSTQGNTEAFF
TGCGCCAGCAGTACACAGGGCAATACTGAAGCTTTCTTT
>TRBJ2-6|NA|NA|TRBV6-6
CASSTTGIVLTF
TGTGCCAGCTCGACCACAGGGATCGTCCTGACTTTC
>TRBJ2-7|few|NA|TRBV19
CASNGGPYEQYF
TGTGCCAGTAACGGAGGGCCCTACGAGCAGTACTTC
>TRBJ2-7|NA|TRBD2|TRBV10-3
CAISEGLAGGTYEQYF
TGTGCCATCAGTGAGGGACTAGCGGGGGGAACCTACGAGCAGTACTTC
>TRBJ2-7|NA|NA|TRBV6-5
CASTKQGSNEQYF
TGTGCCAGCACAAAGCAGGGCAGTAACGAGCAGTACTTC
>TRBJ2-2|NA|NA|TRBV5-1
CASSLEQGPGELFF
TGCGCCAGCAGCTTGGAACAGGGTCCCGGGGAGCTGTTTTTT
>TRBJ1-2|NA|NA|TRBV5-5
CASSVTEFYGYTF
TGTGCCAGCAGCGTGACAGAGTTTTATGGCTACACCTTC
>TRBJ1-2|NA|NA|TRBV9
CASSVDSYGYTF
TGTGCCAGCAGCGTGGACAGCTATGGCTACACCTTC
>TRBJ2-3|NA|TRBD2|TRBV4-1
CASSQEWTSGTTDTQYF
TGCGCCAGCAGCCAAGAGTGGACTAGCGGGACCACAGATACGCAGTATTTT
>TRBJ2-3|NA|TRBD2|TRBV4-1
CASSQDMRASGGSTDTQYF
TGCGCCAGCAGCCAAGATATGAGGGCTAGCGGAGGGTCCACAGATACGCAGTATTTT
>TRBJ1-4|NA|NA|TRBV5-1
CASSLESSGSGEKLFF
TGCGCCAGCAGCTTGGAGTCTTCAGGGTCAGGAGAAAAACTGTTTTTT
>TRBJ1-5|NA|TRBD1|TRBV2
CASSEEGASNQPQHF
TGTGCCAGCAGTGAAGAGGGGGCCAGCAATCAGCCCCAGCATTTT
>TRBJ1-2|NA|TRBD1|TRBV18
CASSPRGQGGYTF
TGTGCCAGCTCACCCAGGGGGCAGGGTGGCTACACCTTC